This TCR beta chain is drawn from a study of T cell responses to AZD1222 COVID-19 vaccine. Study in general: The analysis combined second doses at about 4 or about 12 weeks. Study results and caveats: Nearly half of the spike-specific TCRs reportedly recognize variant regions that carry no mutations.

The germline V gene encodes CDR1 MDHEN and CDR2 SYDVKM. V was clipped by 2 bases and J by 4 bases; unmatched bases: 4. The CDR3 spans 15 residues. Libraries were prepared by immunoSEQ multiplex PCR; TCRdb keeps only in-frame clonotypes and omits some of them. This repertoire shows around 200,000 clones, more than 80% found once; its top ten account for roughly 3.9%. To note about this clone: Its antigen is unknown.

The clonotype comes from an adult in good health. This specimen was peripheral blood, taken on day 0 of AZD1222 vaccination. V and J are TRBV28 and TRBJ1-1; 10 bases agree with TRBD1. DNA for the CDR3: TGTGCCAGCAGTTTAGCCGGGACAGGGGTCACTGAAGCTTTCTTT. It yields the protein CASSLAGTGVTEAFF.